This passage covers 3 T cell receptor beta chains from one sample sequenced in a study of cytomegalovirus exposure and HLA in healthy donors. The primer mix had 60 Vbeta and 13 Jbeta primers. This table comes from immunoSEQ multiplex PCR, and its TCRdb copy is limited to in-frame clones, with some not included. This table holds some 190,000 clones, more than 75% found once. The sequenced material came from PBMCs. The source is a man between 35 and 55 years old in good health and CMV-seropositive.

The V and J genes are TRBV5-5 and TRBJ2-2, with 7 bases that match TRBD1. The CDR3 runs 15 residues. Germline V gives CDR1 SGHKS, CDR2 YYEKEE (reference sequence). V gave up 3 bases and J gave up 6 bases; unmatched junction bases: 8. The CDR3 is CASSSLTGVAGELFF. For the CDR3, the DNA is TGTGCCAGCAGCTCTCTTACAGGGGTAGCCGGGGAGCTGTTTTTT.

The chain couples TRBV9 to TRBJ1-4; D not resolved. Trimming took 0 bases from V and 4 from J, leaving 10 bases between them. In germline, CDR1 is SGDLS, CDR2 YYNGEE. The CDR3 loop spans 15 amino acids. The CDR3 reads CASSVGAANNEKLFF. The CDR3 DNA follows: TGTGCCAGCAGCGTAGGGGCAGCAAATAATGAAAAACTGTTTTTT.

Note on this clone: An end of the junction differs from the germline gene, which may be a read error. The chain has TRBV7-9 and TRBJ2-7, with D perhaps matching TRBD1 (6 bases). From germline, CDR1 is SEHNR and CDR2 FQNEAQ (reference sequence). The CDR3 runs 15 residues. The CDR3 bases are TGTTCCAGCAGCCCACGACAGGCCCCGTCCTACGAGCAGTACTTC. This translates into CSSSPRQAPSYEQYF.